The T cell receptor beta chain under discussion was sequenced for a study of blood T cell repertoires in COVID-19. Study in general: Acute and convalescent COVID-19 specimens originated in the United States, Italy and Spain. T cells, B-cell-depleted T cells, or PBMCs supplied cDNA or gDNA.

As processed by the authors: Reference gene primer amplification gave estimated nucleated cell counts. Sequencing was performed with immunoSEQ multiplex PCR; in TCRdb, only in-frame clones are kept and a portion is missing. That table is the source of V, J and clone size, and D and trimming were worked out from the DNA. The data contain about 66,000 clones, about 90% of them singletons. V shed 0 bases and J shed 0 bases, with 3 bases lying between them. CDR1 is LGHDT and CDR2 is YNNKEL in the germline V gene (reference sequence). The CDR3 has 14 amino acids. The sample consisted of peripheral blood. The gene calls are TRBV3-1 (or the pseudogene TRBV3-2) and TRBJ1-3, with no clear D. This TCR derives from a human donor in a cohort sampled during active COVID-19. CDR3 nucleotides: TGTGCCAGCAGCCAAGATTACTCTGGAAACACCATATATTTT. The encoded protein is CASSQDYSGNTIYF.